This passage covers 18 T cell receptor beta chains from one sample sequenced in a study of technical replicates of blood from several donors (dated by TCRdb to about 2017). Receptor libraries were prepared by the immunoSEQ multiplex PCR assay. Imported from immuneACCESS, the table was reduced by TCRdb to in-frame sequences with V and J called. These copies leave out some clones; in studies compared against another copy, an unresolved V gene accounts for under half, and the cause of the remainder is not known. The sample yields about 83,000 clones; around 92% were counted once. 0.27% of the sample lies in the top ten. The sequenced sample was T cells isolated from PBMCs. These receptor sequences come from a human donor in good health.

The chain is built from TRBV7-6 and TRBJ2-1, with 7 nucleotides matching TRBD2. The CDR3 contains 15 residues. Germline loops: CDR1 SGHVS, CDR2 FNYEAQ. The J segment lost 6 bases and the V segment lost 2 bases, leaving 7 bases of the junction unmatched. This chain's CDR3 is CASSLWASGANEQFF. The DNA of the CDR3 is TGTGCCAGCAGCTTATGGGCTAGCGGTGCCAATGAGCAGTTCTTC.

This clone appeared a single time. V gene TRBV28 combines with J gene TRBJ1-1, with 11 bases lining up with TRBD1. Germline assignment: CDR1 MDHEN and CDR2 SYDVKM. The CDR3 is made up of 16 amino acids. V shed 6 bases and J 5 bases; nucleotides not matched to a gene: 11. CDR3 DNA sequence: TGTGCCAGCAGCAGTCCCGGGACAGGGGGTAGGACTGAAGCTTTCTTT. Translating it yields CASSSPGTGGRTEAFF.

The chain couples TRBV6-5 to TRBJ2-3; TRBD2 is a possible D gene (7 bases). With 2 bases removed from V and 5 bases from J, the gap between germline ends came to 17 bases. CDR3 length: 16 amino acids. CDR1 is MNHEY and CDR2 is SVGAGI in the germline V gene. CDR3 sequence reads: CASSYMGGRHRDTQYF. The CDR3 DNA is TGTGCCAGCAGTTACATGGGGGGGCGCCATAGAGATACGCAGTATTTT.

Here the CDR3 reads CASSARLRDRGAGANVLTF. CDR3 bases: TGTGCCAGCAGCGCGAGACTCCGGGACAGGGGGGCTGGGGCCAACGTCCTGACTTTC. This chain joins TRBV28 and TRBJ2-6; 11 bases are a match to TRBD1. CDR1 and CDR2 (germline): MDHEN, SYDVKM. The CDR3 totals 19 residues. J was trimmed by 2 bases and V by 6 bases; bases with no gene match: 12.

This clone was picked up one time. This rearrangement joins TRBV6-5 to TRBJ1-1; D is unclear. The CDR3 has 14 amino acids. CDR1 and CDR2 from the germline V gene are MNHEY and SVGAGI. The V and J ends lost 0 bases and 7 bases respectively, with 12 bases between them. As DNA, the CDR3 is TGTGCCAGCAGTTACTCCGTCTTTCAGGTTGAAGCTTTCTTT. This translates into CASSYSVFQVEAFF.

The chain joins TRBV6-5 to TRBJ2-3, with D maybe TRBD2 (5 bases). With 0 bases removed from V and 2 bases from J, the gap between germline ends came to 9 bases. The CDR3 has 15 residues. Germline V CDR1 and CDR2: MNHEY, SVGAGI. As DNA, the CDR3 is TGTGCCAGCAGTTACTCGCGAGGGAACACAGATACGCAGTATTTT. It yields the protein CASSYSRGNTDTQYF.

The CDR3: CASSISNRATYEQYF. In DNA form, the CDR3 reads TGTGCCAGTAGTATAAGCAACAGGGCCACCTACGAGCAGTACTTC. The gene calls are TRBV19 and TRBJ2-5, with D possibly being TRBD1 (6 bases). The assigned J gene may be wrong: the sequence end matches TRBJ2-7 better. Germline loops: CDR1 LNHDA, CDR2 SQIVND (reference sequence). The CDR3 has 15 amino acids.

V is TRBV2 and J is TRBJ1-1; 8 nucleotides agree with TRBD1. CDR3 length: 14 amino acids. CDR1 is SNHLY and CDR2 is FYNNEI in the germline V gene. V shed 2 bases, J shed 3 bases, and the junction held 2 bases outside the gene matches. DNA for the CDR3: TGTGCCAGCAGTGAACAGGGGGCCGACACTGAAGCTTTCTTT. This codes for CASSEQGADTEAFF.

This clone was seen once. The chain couples TRBV6-1 to TRBJ1-5, with D uncertain. CDR1 and CDR2 from the germline V gene are MNHNS and SASEGT. The V gene lost 6 bases and the J gene lost 3 bases, with 3 bases spanning the gap. The CDR3 is 11 residues long. CDR3 region: CASRYNQPQHF. The CDR3 DNA follows: TGTGCCAGCAGGTACAATCAGCCCCAGCATTTT.

The V and J genes are TRBV30 and TRBJ2-5; tentative D call: TRBD2 (6 bases). This CDR3 region has 15 residues. CDR1 GTSNPN and CDR2 SVGIG come from the germline V gene (reference sequence). Trimming left V 1 base short and J 5 bases short, with 17 bases between. The CDR3 DNA follows: TGTGCCTGGAGTGGCCTATGGGGGAGGAGGGAGACCCAGTACTTC. Its protein product is CAWSGLWGRRETQYF.

The chain joins TRBV9 to TRBJ2-7, with D hard to call. The germline CDR1 and CDR2 sequences are SGDLS and YYNGEE. V was pared by 3 bases and J by 2 bases, with 3 bases between. The CDR3 sequence is 11 residues long. Here the CDR3 DNA reads TGTGCCAGCAGCGCCGCCTACGAGCAGTACTTC. Protein sequence: CASSAAYEQYF.

The V and J genes are TRBV5-1 and TRBJ2-1, with 10 bases identical to TRBD2. Losses at the gene ends were 9 bases for V and 1 base for J; bases not matched to a gene: 13. Germline values: CDR1 SGHRS, CDR2 YFSETQ. The CDR3 runs to 17 residues. The CDR3 coding sequence is TGCGCCACCCAGCGGGAGGGCCCCTTTAGGTCCTACAATGAGCAGTTCTTC. Residues: CATQREGPFRSYNEQFF.

V gene TRBV28 combines with J gene TRBJ1-4, with unresolved D. The V end lost 4 bases, the J end lost 8 bases, and 23 bases lay between the germline ends. The germline V gene encodes CDR1 MDHEN and CDR2 SYDVKM. The CDR3 has 17 amino acids. In nucleotides, the CDR3 is TGTGCCAGCAGTTCCTATACCTCCGGCCGGAGCCGAGAAAAACTGTTTTTT. Its translation is CASSSYTSGRSREKLFF.

This rearrangement joins TRBV4-1 to TRBJ2-1; perhaps TRBD2 as D (7 bases). Trimming removed 4 bases at V and 6 bases at J, with 19 bases between. Germline V gene lookup returns CDR1 MGHRA and CDR2 YSYEKL. The CDR3 loop spans 16 amino acids. The CDR3 region is CASSLRTGGNFNEQFF. As DNA, the CDR3 is TGCGCCAGCAGCCTAAGAACGGGGGGCAACTTCAATGAGCAGTTCTTC.

The chain uses TRBV6-6 and TRBJ1-4; D remains unclear. The ends were cut back, 5 bases at V and 7 bases at J, with 14 bases in the middle. Looked up from germline, CDR1 is MNHNY and CDR2 is SVGAGI (reference sequence). CDR3 length: 14 residues. CDR3 amino acids: CASSNARDGEKLFF. Written as DNA, the CDR3 is TGTGCCAGCAGTAATGCCCGGGATGGTGAAAAACTGTTTTTT.

The chain uses TRBV18 and TRBJ1-1; 9 bases line up with TRBD1. There are 14 residues in the CDR3. The germline V gene encodes CDR1 KGHSH and CDR2 LQKENI. V was clipped by 5 bases and J by 3 bases; unmatched bases: 4. This CDR3 reads CASSGGTGYTEAFF. For the CDR3, the DNA is TGTGCCAGCTCAGGGGGGACAGGGTACACTGAAGCTTTCTTT.

This clone turned up a few times. V gene TRBV11-2 combines with J gene TRBJ1-6, with 7 positions matching TRBD1. This CDR3 spans 12 amino acids. With V trimmed by 6 bases and J by 9 bases, 2 bases remained unmatched. Germline CDR1 and CDR2: SGHAT and FQNNGV. This chain's CDR3 is CASSYRGSPLHF. Written as DNA, the CDR3 is TGTGCCAGCAGTTACAGGGGTTCACCCCTCCACTTT.

This chain uses TRBV6-6 with TRBJ1-6, with TRBD1 matching 7 bases. CDR1 MNHNY and CDR2 SVGAGI come from the germline V gene (reference sequence). This CDR3 contains 13 residues. V shed 7 bases and J 9 bases; nucleotides not matched to a gene: 6. CDR3 protein: CASTDRVGSPLHF. DNA of the CDR3: TGTGCCAGCACTGACAGGGTTGGTTCACCCCTCCACTTT.